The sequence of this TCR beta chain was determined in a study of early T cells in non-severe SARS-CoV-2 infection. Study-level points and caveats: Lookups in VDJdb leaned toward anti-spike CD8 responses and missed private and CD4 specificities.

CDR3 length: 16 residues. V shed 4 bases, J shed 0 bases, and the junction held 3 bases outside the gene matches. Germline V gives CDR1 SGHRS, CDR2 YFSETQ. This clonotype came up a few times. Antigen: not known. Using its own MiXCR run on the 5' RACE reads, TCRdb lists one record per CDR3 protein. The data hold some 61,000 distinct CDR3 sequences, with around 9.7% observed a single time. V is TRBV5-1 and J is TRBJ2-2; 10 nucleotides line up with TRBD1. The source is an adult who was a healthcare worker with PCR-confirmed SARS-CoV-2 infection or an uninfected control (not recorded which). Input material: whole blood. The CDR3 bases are TGCGCCAGCAGCCACGGGACAGGGGCGAACACCGGGGAGCTGTTTTTT. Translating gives CASSHGTGANTGELFF.